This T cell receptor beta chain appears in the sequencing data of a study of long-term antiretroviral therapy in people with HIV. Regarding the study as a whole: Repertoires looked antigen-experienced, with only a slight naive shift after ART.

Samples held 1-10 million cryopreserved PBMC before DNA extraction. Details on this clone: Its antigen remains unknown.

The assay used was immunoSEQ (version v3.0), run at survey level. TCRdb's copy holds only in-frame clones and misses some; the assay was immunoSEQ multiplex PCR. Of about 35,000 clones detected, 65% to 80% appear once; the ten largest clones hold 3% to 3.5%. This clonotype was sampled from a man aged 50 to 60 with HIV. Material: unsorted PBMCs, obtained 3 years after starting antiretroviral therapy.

The CDR3 DNA follows: TGTGCCAGCAGTGAAGGCAGGGGGGCGCGAGTCTATGGCTACACCTTC. Protein: CASSEGRGARVYGYTF. V gene TRBV6-1 combines with J gene TRBJ1-2; 7 nucleotides align to TRBD1. In germline, CDR1 is MNHNS, CDR2 SASEGT. The CDR3 consists of 16 residues. V gave up 1 base and J gave up 4 bases; unmatched junction bases: 9.